This TCR beta chain comes out of a study of human T cells and chemical hapten exposure. Study-level background: Small discrepancies in pooled library volume mainly accounted for the varying TCR yields per sample. Study results and caveats: DPC sensitization produced no change in TCRs with frequency above 1 in 1000.

It was the library that attached unique molecular identifiers to individual cDNA molecules. Per the authors' pipeline: From about 20,000 to 690,000 TCRs were found per sample, with a median of 95,638. TCRdb analysed the RACE reads with MiXCR anew, one entry per CDR3 protein. These V and J calls rely on TCRdb rather than the paper's analysis. The table shows about 34,000 distinct CDR3 sequences, with around 5.5% occurring only once. Time point specified: healthy volunteer bleed at 6 weeks. The authors' total RNA extraction used unfractionated whole blood. This clonotype was seen many times. The antigen remains unidentified. The clonotype originates from a human donor in good health. Some clones in this sample may be carry-over from other donors' samples. The sequencing input was whole blood.

The CDR3 reads CASDLRGGSYEQYF. The CDR3 DNA follows: TGTGCCAGTGACCTCCGGGGCGGCTCCTACGAGCAGTACTTC. The genes are TRBV2 and TRBJ2-7; TRBD1 or TRBD2 may be the D gene (5 bases each). This CDR3 is 14 amino acids long. Germline lookup yields CDR1 SNHLY and CDR2 FYNNEI. With 9 bases removed from V and 0 bases from J, the gap between germline ends came to 15 bases.